The 20 T cell receptor beta chains reported below all come from one sample, sequenced in a study of Ad26.COV2.S vaccination and SARS-CoV-2 variants (dated by TCRdb to the early 2020s). The receptor library was made with the immunoSEQ multiplex PCR assay. TCRdb holds this immuneACCESS table with in-frame rearrangements only. Some clones are missing; in checked studies, unresolved V genes explain under half, and the rest has no known cause. This sample has roughly 270,000 clones in its table, and approximately 87% of those were observed once. The ten biggest clones cover around 3% of the sample. The meaning of the sample's treatment or condition label: around 19 received Ad26.COV2.S at low or high dose, single or two shots; about 5 received placebo; per-sample allocation not given. For vaccine and placebo recipients, repertoires were sequenced using samples collected on day 63 after the first injection.

The sample consisted of peripheral blood, taken in a trial of Ad26.COV2.S vaccine versus placebo. These receptors came from a person between 18 and 65 years old who received the Ad26.COV2.S COVID-19 vaccine or a placebo.

This clone was picked up a small number of times. This chain links TRBV12-5 with TRBJ2-7; the D is unclear. The V gene's germline CDR1 is LGHNT and CDR2 FRNRAP. The CDR3 has 12 residues. Between the trimmed V and J ends, which lost 5 bases and 4 bases, there was a span of 9 bases. CDR3 protein: CASGTYDYEQYF. The CDR3 DNA reads TGTGCTAGTGGTACTTACGATTACGAGCAGTACTTC.

This rearrangement joins TRBV11-2 to TRBJ2-1; D possibly corresponds to TRBD1 (6 bases). The CDR3 is 15 amino acids. Trimming left V 1 base short and J 6 bases short, with 13 bases between. CDR1 is SGHAT and CDR2 is FQNNGV in the germline V gene. CDR3 sequence reads: CASSLAGQTFNEQFF. The CDR3 bases are TGTGCCAGCAGCTTAGCAGGACAGACCTTCAATGAGCAGTTCTTC. The whole variable domain, filled in from reference TRBV11-2 and TRBJ2-1, reads EAGVAQSPRYKIIEKRQSVAFWCNPISGHATLYWYQQILGQGPKLLIQFQNNGVVDDSQLPKDRFSAERLKGVDSTLKIQPAKLEDSAVYLCASSLAGQTFNEQFFGPGTRLTVL.

J is TRBJ1-2 and V is TRBV30; D is uncertain. Germline assignment: CDR1 GTSNPN and CDR2 SVGIG (reference sequence). The CDR3 loop spans 14 amino acids. V lost 0 bases, J lost 2 bases, and 10 bases lay in between. The DNA of the CDR3 is TGTGCCTGGAGTGTCTACAGAGAAAACTATGGCTACACCTTC. It yields the protein CAWSVYRENYGYTF.

Worth noting for this clone: Other DNA sequences in this specimen translate into the identical CDR3. This chain uses TRBV18 with TRBJ1-5, with TRBD1 as a possible D gene (5 bases). In germline, CDR1 is KGHSH, CDR2 LQKENI. The V end lost 3 bases, the J end lost 5 bases, and 8 bases lay between the germline ends. This CDR3 is built from 13 residues. In DNA form, the CDR3 reads TGTGCCAGCTCACCCGGCAGGGATCAGCCCCAGCATTTT. It codes for CASSPGRDQPQHF.

This clone is a singleton in its sample. V is TRBV3-1 (or the pseudogene TRBV3-2) and J is TRBJ1-3; unclear D gene. Germline V CDR1 and CDR2: LGHDT, YNNKEL (reference sequence). V gave up 0 bases and J gave up 4 bases, with 16 bases separating them. CDR3 size: 17 residues. Written as DNA, the CDR3 is TGTGCCAGCAGCCAAGACCCAACGTATTTCCCGGGAAACACCATATATTTT. Translation gives CASSQDPTYFPGNTIYF.

The J gene is TRBJ1-2, the V gene TRBV6-5; 7 positions agree with TRBD1. The CDR3 spans 13 residues. Germline-derived CDR1 and CDR2 are MNHEY and SVGAGI. Trimming cost V 6 bases and J 1 base; bases outside gene matches: 2. CDR3 nucleotide sequence: TGTGCCAGCAGAGGGGGCCTTAACTATGGCTACACCTTC. It translates to CASRGGLNYGYTF.

The chain uses TRBV15 and TRBJ1-1; tentatively, D is TRBD1 (6 bases). With 6 bases removed from V and 4 bases from J, the gap between germline ends came to 18 bases. This CDR3 is built from 15 residues. The germline gives CDR1 LNHNV, CDR2 YYDKDF (reference sequence). Here the CDR3 reads CATRMGRAGATEAFF. CDR3 coding DNA: TGTGCCACCAGAATGGGGCGGGCGGGGGCCACTGAAGCTTTCTTT.

This chain joins TRBV19 and TRBJ2-5; D might be TRBD2 (6 bases). Germline V CDR1 and CDR2: LNHDA, SQIVND (reference sequence). The V end was cut by 4 bases, the J end by 5 bases, with 14 bases between. The CDR3 has 14 residues. This CDR3 reads CASSSYSGGETQYF. CDR3 coding DNA: TGTGCCAGTAGTAGCTACTCAGGAGGGGAGACCCAGTACTTC.

The J gene is TRBJ2-5, the V gene TRBV21-1; no check of the table's D call, TRBD2, against the DNA was made. TRBV21-1 counts as a pseudogene. CDR3 length: 17 residues. The CDR3 is CASSKMWVPGVQETQYF. CDR3 bases: TGTGCCAGCAGCAAAATGTGGGTACCGGGGGTACAAGAGACCCAGTACTTC.

Only one count was recorded for this clone. In DNA, the CDR3 is TGTGCCAGCAGTTCGGACAGGTCCGTGATTAATGAAAAACTGTTTTTT. It yields the protein CASSSDRSVINEKLFF. J is TRBJ1-4 and V is TRBV6-5; 7 bases align to TRBD1. Germline CDR1 MNHEY, CDR2 SVGAGI. The CDR3 extends over 16 amino acids. V lost 4 bases and J lost 4; bases outside the gene matches: 9.

Of note for this clone: Other nucleotide sequences from this sample produce the same CDR3. This sequence joins TRBV9 and TRBJ1-1, with a weak D call TRBD1 (6 bases). CDR1 SGDLS and CDR2 YYNGEE come from the germline V gene. The CDR3 is 13 residues long. The V end lost 4 bases, the J end lost 4 bases, and 11 bases lay between the germline ends. DNA of the CDR3: TGTGCCAGCAGCCGGGGGGCCGGCACTGAAGCTTTCTTT. Its protein product is CASSRGAGTEAFF. Full variable domain (outside the CDR3, taken from reference TRBV9 and TRBJ1-1): DSGVTQTPKHLITATGQRVTLRCSPRSGDLSVYWYQQSLDQGLQFLIQYYNGEERAKGNILERFSAQQFPDLHSELNLSSLELGDSALYFCASSRGAGTEAFFGQGTRLTVV.

This CDR3 reads CASSPGQGRAEAFF. CDR3 bases: TGTGCCAGCAGTCCCGGACAGGGAAGGGCTGAAGCTTTCTTT. This chain uses TRBV28 with TRBJ1-1; 8 bases map to TRBD1. V trimming: 5 bases; J trimming: 6 bases; junction bases outside the gene matches: 8. The germline V gene encodes CDR1 MDHEN and CDR2 SYDVKM. The CDR3 sequence is 14 residues long.

The chain employs TRBV11-2 and TRBJ2-7; TRBD1 agrees at 7 bases. Trimming removed 8 bases from V and 3 bases from J; junction bases left unmatched: 10. CDR3 length: 14 amino acids. CDR1 is SGHAT and CDR2 is FQNNGV in the germline V gene. The CDR3: CASLRVAGGYEQYF. The CDR3 DNA sequence: TGTGCCAGCCTTAGAGTGGCAGGGGGCTACGAGCAGTACTTC.

The chain combines TRBV11-3 with TRBJ2-2; 7 bases match TRBD1. CDR3 length: 15 amino acids. CDR1 is SGHNT, CDR2 YENEEA, per germline. V shed 5 bases, J shed 7 bases, and the junction held 10 bases outside the gene matches. CDR3 protein: CASSPRQGIDGELFF. As DNA, the CDR3 is TGTGCCAGCAGCCCTCGACAGGGTATTGACGGGGAGCTGTTTTTT.

The gene calls are TRBV30 and TRBJ2-7; TRBD1 aligns across 8 bases. The CDR3 extends over 13 amino acids. Germline V gene sequence: CDR1 GTSNPN, CDR2 SVGIG (reference sequence). After removal of 7 bases from V and 4 bases from J, the junction contained 9 bases not matched to a gene. The CDR3 nucleotides are TGTGCCTCCTCGGGACAGGCGGGTTACGAGCAGTACTTC. It translates to CASSGQAGYEQYF.

This chain joins TRBV7-6 and TRBJ1-5; maybe TRBD1 (5 bases). Between the trimmed V and J ends, which lost 6 bases and 7 bases, there was a span of 13 bases. The CDR3 contains 13 residues. The V gene's germline CDR1 is SGHVS and CDR2 FNYEAQ. CDR3 amino acids: CASSPSGGQPQHF. DNA for the CDR3: TGTGCCAGCAGTCCAAGCGGGGGACAGCCCCAGCATTTT.

The table lists this clone with a few counts. The chain carries TRBV4-2 and TRBJ1-1, with D possibly matching TRBD1 (6 bases). This CDR3 contains 16 residues. V dropped 5 bases and J dropped 0 bases, with 16 bases sitting between them. Per germline, CDR1 LGHNA and CDR2 YNFKEQ. This CDR3 reads CASSDKLQGLNTEAFF. The CDR3 region has the DNA TGTGCCAGCAGCGACAAGTTACAGGGACTGAACACTGAAGCTTTCTTT.

The V call is TRBV12-3 or TRBV12-4, the J call TRBJ1-5; D uncertain. Trimming shortened V by 5 bases and J by 4 bases, and 9 bases separated the two germline ends. The CDR3 length is 13 residues. CDR3 protein: CASSNLGNQPQHF. DNA of the CDR3: TGTGCCAGCAGTAATCTGGGGAATCAGCCCCAGCATTTT.

The rearrangement uses TRBV18 and TRBJ2-5; 10 bases align to TRBD1. The CDR3 runs to 15 residues. The V gene end was trimmed by 3 bases and the J gene end by 5 bases; junction bases not matched to a gene: 6. Germline CDR1 KGHSH, CDR2 LQKENI. The CDR3 protein is CASSPQGQGGETQYF. The DNA of the CDR3 is TGTGCCAGCTCACCGCAAGGACAGGGGGGGGAGACCCAGTACTTC.

The chain employs TRBV28 and TRBJ1-1; 7 bases line up with TRBD1. Germline V gene data show CDR1 as MDHEN and CDR2 as SYDVKM. The trim removed 5 bases at V and 0 bases at J, leaving 6 bases unmatched. This CDR3 has 15 residues. CDR3 nucleotides: TGTGCCAGCAGTCTCTGGGACAGAATGAACACTGAAGCTTTCTTT. The encoded protein is CASSLWDRMNTEAFF.